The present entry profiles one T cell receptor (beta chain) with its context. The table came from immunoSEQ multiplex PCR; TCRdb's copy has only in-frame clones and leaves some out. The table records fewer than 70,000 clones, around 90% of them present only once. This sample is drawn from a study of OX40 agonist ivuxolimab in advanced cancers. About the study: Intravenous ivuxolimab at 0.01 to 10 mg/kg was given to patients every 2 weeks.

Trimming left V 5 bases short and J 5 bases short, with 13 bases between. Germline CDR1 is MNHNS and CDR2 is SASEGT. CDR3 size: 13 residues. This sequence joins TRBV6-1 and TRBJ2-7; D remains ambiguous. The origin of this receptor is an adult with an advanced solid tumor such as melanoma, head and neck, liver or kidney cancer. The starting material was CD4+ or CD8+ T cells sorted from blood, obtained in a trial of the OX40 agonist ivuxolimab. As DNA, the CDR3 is TGTGCCAGCAGTACCTGGACGGTTAACGAGCAGTACTTC. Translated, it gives CASSTWTVNEQYF.